Reported below is one T cell receptor (beta chain). The antigen is not known. Sequencing used immunoSEQ multiplex PCR; TCRdb keeps in-frame clones, though not all of them. This table has about 31,000 clones, roughly 80% appearing once. CDR3 length: 19 residues. Germline CDR1 KGHDR, CDR2 SFDVKD. With V trimmed by 1 base and J by 3 bases, 10 bases remained unmatched. Antigen-specific CD4+ T cells were expanded (with viral peptide pools) by the ViraFEST assay ahead of sequencing. Having been cultured for around nine days, the cells underwent CD4+ T cell isolation. Two doses of BNT162b2 or mRNA-1273 vaccine were administered to participants. The data were taken from a study of vaccination effects on CD4 cells after COVID-19. Turning to the study itself: A median of 72 days separated the second dose and sampling.

This TCR derives from a human donor who received a COVID-19 vaccine. Some clones in this sample may be carry-over from other donors' samples. The chain carries TRBV24-1 and TRBJ2-2, with 10 bases lining up with TRBD2. The sample was CD4+ T cells from PBMCs cultured with SARS-CoV-2 spike peptides, taken after COVID-19 vaccination. The CDR3, as DNA: TGTGCCACCAGTGATTTAAAGGTTCGAGCGGGGGGGTACACCGGGGAGCTGTTTTTT. This encodes CATSDLKVRAGGYTGELFF.